These 30 T cell receptor beta chains were sequenced from one sample in a study of control samples from healthy donors and cancer patients. The protocol was immunoSEQ multiplex PCR, while the TCRdb copy is restricted to in-frame clones and leaves out a portion. The data show some 150,000 clones, about 90% seen once. Source material: blood. All receptors derive from a young man in good health.

The chain carries TRBV6-1 and TRBJ1-5; D gene uncertain. V was cut by 1 base and J by 10 bases, with 5 bases left in between. Germline-derived CDR1 and CDR2 are MNHNS and SASEGT. This CDR3 has 11 residues. CDR3 nucleotide sequence: TGTGCCAGCAGTGAAGTTCCCCCCCAGCATTTT. Its protein product is CASSEVPPQHF.

J is TRBJ1-1 and V is TRBV3-1 (or the pseudogene TRBV3-2); D may be TRBD1 (5 bases). Looked up from germline, CDR1 is LGHDT and CDR2 is YNNKEL (reference sequence). V gave up 0 bases and J gave up 2 bases, with 10 bases separating them. The CDR3 is made up of 15 amino acids. The CDR3 protein is CASSQETGANTEAFF. DNA for the CDR3: TGTGCCAGCAGCCAAGAAACTGGGGCCAACACTGAAGCTTTCTTT.

The chain joins TRBV5-1 to TRBJ1-2; TRBD1 matches at 7 bases. The germline CDR1 and CDR2 sequences are SGHRS and YFSETQ. The junction had 4 bases not matched to a gene; V was cut back by 3 bases and J by 8 bases. This CDR3 contains 12 residues. The CDR3 region has the DNA TGCGCCAGCAGCTCCGGGACAGACGGCTACACCTTC. Translation gives CASSSGTDGYTF. Full variable domain (remainder filled in from reference TRBV5-1 and TRBJ1-2): KAGVTQTPRYLIKTRGQQVTLSCSPISGHRSVSWYQQTPGQGLQFLFEYFSETQRNKGNFPGRFSGRQFSNSRSEMNVSTLELGDSALYLCASSSGTDGYTFGSGTRLTVV.

The V gene is TRBV10-3, the J gene TRBJ2-7; tentatively, D is TRBD1 (6 bases). This CDR3 is built from 13 residues. V dropped 8 bases and J dropped 4 bases, with 15 bases sitting between them. CDR1 is ENHRY, CDR2 SYGVKD, per germline. CDR3 sequence (DNA): TGTGCCATCTCCCGGGACACTTCTTACGAGCAGTACTTC. Translated, it gives CAISRDTSYEQYF.

The V call is TRBV12-5, the J call TRBJ2-7, with D possibly TRBD1 on 7 matching bases. This CDR3 has 12 amino acids. CDR1 is LGHNT, CDR2 FRNRAP, per germline. Trimming stripped 6 bases from V and 6 bases from J, with 12 bases between. The CDR3, as DNA: TGTGCTAGTGGGGAGGGGGCAAGCGAGCAGTACTTC. Its protein product is CASGEGASEQYF.

The J gene is TRBJ2-7, the V gene TRBV7-6; D may correspond to TRBD1 or TRBD2 (6 bases each). CDR1 SGHVS and CDR2 FNYEAQ come from the germline V gene. With 5 bases removed from V and 7 bases from J, the gap between germline ends came to 21 bases. The CDR3 runs to 15 residues. As DNA, the CDR3 is TGTGCCAGCAGCAGAGAGGTGGGGGGCAGGGAAGAGCAGTACTTC. This codes for CASSREVGGREEQYF.

J is TRBJ1-3 and V is TRBV6-5; D ambiguous. There are 14 residues in the CDR3. Trimming shortened V by 7 bases and J by 0 bases, and 10 bases separated the two germline ends. Germline V gene sequence: CDR1 MNHEY, CDR2 SVGAGI. This CDR3 reads CASTPASSGNTIYF. In DNA form, the CDR3 reads TGTGCCAGCACCCCAGCGTCCTCTGGAAACACCATATATTTT.

This chain uses TRBV5-4 with TRBJ1-1, with TRBD1 matching over 8 bases. The length of the CDR3 is 15 residues. CDR1 and CDR2 (germline): SGHNT, YYREEE (reference sequence). Germline trimming cut 8 bases from V and 0 bases from J; bases unmatched to any gene: 9. CDR3 sequence reads: CASSFNRGVNTEAFF. CDR3 nucleotide sequence: TGTGCCAGTTCCTTTAACAGGGGGGTGAACACTGAAGCTTTCTTT.

This clone was observed a handful of times. The chain carries TRBV28 and TRBJ1-2, with D tentatively TRBD1 (5 bases). The CDR3 consists of 13 residues. CDR1 and CDR2 from the germline V gene are MDHEN and SYDVKM. The V and J ends lost 5 bases and 3 bases respectively, with 10 bases between them. CDR3 bases: TGTGCCAGCAGTCCTGACAGATACTATGGCTACACCTTC. Translating gives CASSPDRYYGYTF.

V gene TRBV12-3 or TRBV12-4 combines with J gene TRBJ1-1, with a possible D match to TRBD1 (6 bases). The CDR3 covers 13 residues. V lost 3 bases and J 2 bases, leaving 7 bases between the germline ends. As DNA, the CDR3 is TGTGCCAGCAGTTTCAGGGGAAACACTGAAGCTTTCTTT. As protein: CASSFRGNTEAFF.

The chain combines TRBV9 with TRBJ1-2; D may be TRBD1 (5 bases). CDR3 length equals 15 residues. Trimming pared 0 bases from V and 6 bases from J, leaving 15 bases between. From germline, CDR1 is SGDLS and CDR2 YYNGEE. The CDR3 DNA is TGTGCCAGCAGCGTAGAGGCAGGGCCCACCGATGGCTACACCTTC. Translating it yields CASSVEAGPTDGYTF. The full variable domain, with the rest looked up from reference TRBV9 and TRBJ1-2, is DSGVTQTPKHLITATGQRVTLRCSPRSGDLSVYWYQQSLDQGLQFLIQYYNGEERAKGNILERFSAQQFPDLHSELNLSSLELGDSALYFCASSVEAGPTDGYTFGSGTRLTVV.

The chain couples TRBV7-2 to TRBJ2-7, with D possibly being TRBD2 (6 bases). Trimming shortened V by 1 base and J by 7 bases, and 11 bases separated the two germline ends. The CDR3 is 13 residues long. Per germline, CDR1 SGHTA and CDR2 FQGNSA. The CDR3: CASSLVAGREQYF. In DNA, the CDR3 is TGTGCCAGCAGCTTAGTGGCGGGGCGTGAGCAGTACTTC.

This clone showed up just once. The gene calls are TRBV12-1 and TRBJ2-3; the D call of TRBD2 is as the table states it, not checked on the DNA. TRBV12-1 is shown as a pseudogene. The CDR3 covers 16 residues. The CDR3 loop is CASSQTSGSSTDTQYF. DNA of the CDR3: TGTGCCAGCAGCCAAACTAGCGGTTCTAGCACAGATACGCAGTATTTT.

The V and J genes are TRBV6-5 and TRBJ2-7, with D possibly TRBD1 on 6 matching bases. CDR3 length: 14 residues. With 6 bases removed from V and 2 bases from J, the gap between germline ends came to 14 bases. Germline CDR1 reads MNHEY; CDR2 reads SVGAGI. CDR3 nucleotides: TGTGCCAGCAGGACCGACAGGCGAGCCTACGAGCAGTACTTC. This codes for CASRTDRRAYEQYF.

The rearrangement links TRBV4-1 to TRBJ2-7; D remains ambiguous. This CDR3 comprises 16 residues. Germline V gives CDR1 MGHRA, CDR2 YSYEKL. V was pared by 1 base and J by 4 bases, with 17 bases between. CDR3 in amino acids: CASSQVNSIELYEQYF. The CDR3 coding sequence is TGCGCCAGCAGCCAAGTTAACTCTATAGAGCTTTACGAGCAGTACTTC.

The V gene is TRBV9, the J gene TRBJ1-6; D is possibly TRBD1 (5 bases). Trimming left V 0 bases short and J 7 bases short, with 8 bases between. The CDR3 runs 14 residues. In germline, CDR1 is SGDLS, CDR2 YYNGEE. CDR3 sequence reads: CASSVAGGNSPLHF. CDR3 nucleotides: TGTGCCAGCAGCGTAGCGGGGGGGAATTCACCCCTCCACTTT.

The V and J genes are TRBV14 and TRBJ1-1; TRBD1 is a possible D gene (6 bases). CDR3 size: 15 residues. V lost 4 bases, J lost 1 base, and 13 bases lay in between. CDR1 is SGHDN, CDR2 FVKESK, per germline. The CDR3 loop reads CASSPWGQRNTEAFF. Here the CDR3 DNA reads TGTGCCAGCAGCCCATGGGGGCAACGGAACACTGAAGCTTTCTTT. Based on the CDR3 plus reference TRBV14 and TRBJ1-1, the full variable domain is EAGVTQFPSHSVIEKGQTVTLRCDPISGHDNLYWYRRVMGKEIKFLLHFVKESKQDESGMPNNRFLAERTGGTYSTLKVQPAELEDSGVYFCASSPWGQRNTEAFFGQGTRLTVV.

The chain carries TRBV28 and TRBJ2-1; 9 bases are a match to TRBD1. V lost 4 bases to trimming and J lost 0 bases; unmatched junction nucleotides: 4. The length of the CDR3 is 16 residues. Per germline, CDR1 MDHEN and CDR2 SYDVKM. In DNA, the CDR3 is TGTGCCAGCAGTTCCGGGACAGGGAGCTCCTACAATGAGCAGTTCTTC. Translation: CASSSGTGSSYNEQFF.

V and J are TRBV10-3 and TRBJ1-1, with 10 positions matching TRBD1. V was clipped by 4 bases and J by 3 bases; unmatched bases: 14. CDR1 is ENHRY and CDR2 is SYGVKD in the germline V gene. This CDR3 has 18 residues. The chain's CDR3 is CAISAPTGTGASDTEAFF. The CDR3 nucleotides read TGTGCCATCAGTGCCCCGACCGGGACAGGGGCATCGGACACTGAAGCTTTCTTT.

V usage is TRBV2 and J usage is TRBJ1-2; no clear D gene. Germline CDR1 reads SNHLY; CDR2 reads FYNNEI. V was cut by 8 bases and J by 0 bases, with 13 bases left in between. The length of the CDR3 is 14 residues. The CDR3 DNA follows: TGTGCCAGCCCGGGTGGGTCTTCTAACTATGGCTACACCTTC. It encodes CASPGGSSNYGYTF.

The CDR3 DNA follows: TGCGCCAGCAGCTTGGGGACAGCCACAGATACGCAGTATTTT. Translated: CASSLGTATDTQYF. This chain joins TRBV5-1 and TRBJ2-3; the D gene is possibly TRBD1 (6 bases). Per germline, CDR1 SGHRS and CDR2 YFSETQ. V was shortened by 0 bases and J by 2 bases, with 7 bases between the two germline ends. The CDR3 loop spans 14 amino acids.

The rearrangement links TRBV6-1 to TRBJ1-2; 11 bases align to TRBD1. Trimming removed 3 bases from V and 4 bases from J; junction bases left unmatched: 4. The CDR3 sequence is 15 residues long. Germline assignment: CDR1 MNHNS and CDR2 SASEGT. The CDR3 DNA reads TGTGCCAGCAGTGACCGGACAGGGGGCACCTATGGCTACACCTTC. Protein sequence: CASSDRTGGTYGYTF.

The chain uses TRBV21-1 and TRBJ1-3; the DNA was not used to check the table's D call, TRBD1. TRBV21-1 is designated a pseudogene. The CDR3 extends over 16 amino acids. CDR3 nucleotides: TGTGCCAGCAGCAAAGGTGGGACAGGGACTGGAAACACCATATATTTT. Protein product: CASSKGGTGTGNTIYF.

V and J are TRBV9 and TRBJ2-7, with D possibly TRBD1 on 6 matching bases. V dropped 3 bases and J dropped 0 bases, with 10 bases sitting between them. Germline CDR1 SGDLS, CDR2 YYNGEE. The CDR3 consists of 14 residues. The DNA of the CDR3 is TGTGCCAGCAGCGACCAGGACAGCTCCTACGAGCAGTACTTC. Encoded protein: CASSDQDSSYEQYF.

This sequence joins TRBV27 and TRBJ2-7; tentatively, D is TRBD1 or TRBD2 (5 bases each). Germline CDR1 MNHEY, CDR2 SMNVEV (reference sequence). The germline V and J ends were trimmed by 5 bases and 5 bases, with 13 bases remaining between them. CDR3 length: 13 residues. The CDR3 is CASSVNRRNEQYF. The CDR3 nucleotides are TGTGCCAGCAGTGTAAACAGGAGGAACGAGCAGTACTTC.

This clone came up once. V and J are TRBV5-4 and TRBJ2-7, with D possibly matching TRBD1 (5 bases). Germline CDR1 reads SGHNT; CDR2 reads YYREEE (reference sequence). Deletions cut 4 bases from V and 0 bases from J, with 8 bases between. This CDR3 is built from 13 residues. Here the CDR3 DNA reads TGTGCCAGCAGCCGACAGAGCTCCTACGAGCAGTACTTC. Translating it yields CASSRQSSYEQYF.

The chain is built from TRBV7-9 and TRBJ1-2; no reliable D call. This CDR3 has 13 amino acids. Germline V lookup: CDR1 SEHNR, CDR2 FQNEAQ (reference sequence). Trimming cost V 3 bases and J 5 bases, with 10 bases left between them. Here the CDR3 reads CASSLGGRYGYTF. The CDR3 bases are TGTGCCAGCAGCTTGGGTGGGCGGTATGGCTACACCTTC.

V is TRBV6-2 or TRBV6-3 and J is TRBJ1-2, with 11 bases fitting TRBD1. Germline V gives CDR1 MNHEY, CDR2 SVGEGT. The trim removed 6 bases at V and 7 bases at J, leaving 4 bases unmatched. The CDR3 extends over 13 amino acids. CDR3 in DNA: TGTGCCAGCAGCCGGACAGGGGGCTCTGGCTACACCTTC. Amino acids: CASSRTGGSGYTF.

As regards this clone: One junction end disagrees with the germline gene, perhaps due to a read error. The J gene is TRBJ2-6, the V gene TRBV2, with a possible D match to TRBD1 (7 bases). The CDR3 spans 19 residues. Germline V CDR1 and CDR2: SNHLY, FYNNEI. The CDR3, as DNA: TGTGCCAGCAGTGAAGGCGGGACAGTCTCTCTCTCTAGGGCCAACGTCCTGACTTTC. Translated, it gives CASSEGGTVSLSRANVLTF.

The chain recombines TRBV19 with TRBJ2-1; 9 nucleotides match TRBD2. Germline CDR1 LNHDA, CDR2 SQIVND (reference sequence). CDR3 size: 19 residues. V shed 2 bases, J shed 1 base, and the junction held 12 bases outside the gene matches. The CDR3 DNA reads TGTGCCAGTAGTATAAGAGGTAGCGGGGGAGGCTCATCCTACAATGAGCAGTTCTTC. Its protein is CASSIRGSGGGSSYNEQFF.